This T cell receptor (beta chain) emerged from a study of blood T cell repertoires in COVID-19. Turning to the study itself: The origin of the acute and convalescent COVID-19 samples was the United States, Italy and Spain. The analysed material was cDNA or gDNA that came from T cells, B-cell-depleted T cells, or PBMCs.

Deletions cut 3 bases from V and 0 bases from J, with 6 bases between. Germline V gene data show CDR1 as LGHDT and CDR2 as YNNKEL (reference sequence). The CDR3 is 15 amino acids. Original analysis: By means of reference gene primer amplification, nucleated cell counts were estimated. Profiled with immunoSEQ multiplex PCR; TCRdb holds only in-frame clones, not every one. V, J and clone size reflect that table, while D and trimming were determined from the DNA. The sample yields roughly 230,000 clones, roughly 80% seen once. The sequencing sample was made of peripheral blood. This receptor was obtained from an elderly woman with acute or convalescent COVID-19. This chain joins TRBV3-1 (or the pseudogene TRBV3-2) and TRBJ1-6; D is unclear. This CDR3 reads CASSQQVSYNSPLHF. The CDR3 DNA sequence: TGTGCCAGCAGCCAGCAGGTCTCCTATAATTCACCCCTCCACTTT.